This record covers a single T cell receptor beta chain. Its antigen is currently unknown. These data originate in a study of OX40 agonist ivuxolimab in advanced cancers. This CDR3 spans 13 amino acids. Trimming left V 3 bases short and J 2 bases short, with 6 bases between. Germline values: CDR1 SGHTA, CDR2 FQGTGA. TCRdb's copy holds only in-frame clones and misses some; the assay was immunoSEQ multiplex PCR. The table shows about 46,000 clones, with 89% occurring only once. Study findings and constraints: Averaged across samples, CD8+ T cells carried more expanded clones than CD4+ did.

With baseline, cycle 4 day 1, and cycle 7 day 1 as timepoints, blood was sampled. This clonotype originated in an adult with an advanced solid tumor such as melanoma, head and neck, liver or kidney cancer. The V and J genes are TRBV7-3 and TRBJ2-3; no clear D. The sample was CD4+ or CD8+ T cells sorted from blood, taken in a trial of the OX40 agonist ivuxolimab. CDR3 coding DNA: TGTGCCAGCAGCTTTCAGTTCACAGATACGCAGTATTTT. Translation: CASSFQFTDTQYF.